This T cell receptor (beta chain) appears in the sequencing data of a study of blood T cell repertoires in COVID-19. Overall study context: Both acute and convalescent COVID-19 samples were obtained from the United States, Italy and Spain. PBMCs, B-cell-depleted T cells, or T cells provided the cDNA or gDNA that made up the material.

This CDR3 contains 14 residues. The V end lost 4 bases, the J end lost 0 bases, and 10 bases lay between the germline ends. Per the germline V gene, CDR1 is GTSNPN and CDR2 is SVGIG (reference sequence). In the original processing: How many nucleated cells were present was estimated from reference gene primer amplification. Libraries were prepared by immunoSEQ multiplex PCR; TCRdb keeps only in-frame clonotypes and omits some of them. V, J and clone size derive from that table, while D and trimming were established from the DNA sequence. The data contain some 70,000 clones, around 87% of them singletons.

Sequencing was carried out using peripheral blood. V is TRBV30 and J is TRBJ2-1; D unclear. The TCR sequence derives from a man between 45 and 60 years old with active COVID-19. The CDR3 nucleotides read TGTGCCTGGATCACAGTCAGCTCCTACAATGAGCAGTTCTTC. Its protein product is CAWITVSSYNEQFF.